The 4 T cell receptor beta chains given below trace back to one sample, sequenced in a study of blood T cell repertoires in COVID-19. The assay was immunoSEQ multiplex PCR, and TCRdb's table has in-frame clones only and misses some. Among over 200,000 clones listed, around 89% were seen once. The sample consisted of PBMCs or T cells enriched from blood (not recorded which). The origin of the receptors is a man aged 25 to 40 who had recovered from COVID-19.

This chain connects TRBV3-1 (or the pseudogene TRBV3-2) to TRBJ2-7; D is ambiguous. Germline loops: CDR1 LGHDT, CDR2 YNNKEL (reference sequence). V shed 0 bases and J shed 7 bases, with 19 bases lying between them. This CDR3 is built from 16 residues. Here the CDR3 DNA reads TGTGCCAGCAGCCAAGATTCTGCGAGAACGTCTCGGGAGCAGTACTTC. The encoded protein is CASSQDSARTSREQYF.

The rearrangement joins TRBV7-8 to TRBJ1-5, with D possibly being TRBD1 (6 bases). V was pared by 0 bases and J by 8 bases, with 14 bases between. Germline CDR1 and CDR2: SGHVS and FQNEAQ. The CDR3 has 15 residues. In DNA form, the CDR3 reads TGTGCCAGCAGCTTAGCGCTTGGACAGTTTAAGCCCCAGCATTTT. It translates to CASSLALGQFKPQHF.

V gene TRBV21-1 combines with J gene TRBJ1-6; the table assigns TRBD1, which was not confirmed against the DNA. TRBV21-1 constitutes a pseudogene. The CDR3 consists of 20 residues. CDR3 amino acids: CASSKVGTGQSRSYNSPLHF. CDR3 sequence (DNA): TGTGCCAGCAGCAAAGTTGGGACAGGTCAGTCAAGGTCCTATAATTCACCCCTCCACTTT.

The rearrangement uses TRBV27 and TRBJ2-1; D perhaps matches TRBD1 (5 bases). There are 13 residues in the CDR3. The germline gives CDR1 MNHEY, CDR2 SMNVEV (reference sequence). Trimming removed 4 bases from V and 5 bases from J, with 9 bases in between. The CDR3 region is CASSWGTNNEQFF. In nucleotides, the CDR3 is TGTGCCAGCAGTTGGGGCACAAACAATGAGCAGTTCTTC.